This TCR beta chain comes out of a study of breast tumors, draining lymph nodes, adjacent tissues. General study results and limits: Compared with lymph nodes, tumors were less diverse; compared with nontumor tissue, more. Luminal-like breast cancer showed significantly higher tumor–nontumor repertoire similarity than basal-like.

About this clonotype: Its antigen is undetermined. One junction end does not reproduce the germline sequence, and a read error may be involved.

The CDR3 covers 15 residues. Germline V gene data show CDR1 as SGHVS and CDR2 as FQNEAQ. TCRdb ran MiXCR on the multiplex PCR reads and lists one entry per CDR3 protein. The sample has approximately 17,000 distinct CDR3 sequences; about 45% are singletons. Sample: tumor-adjacent breast tissue. The chain has TRBV7-8 and TRBJ2-5; D tentatively fits TRBD1 or TRBD2 (5 bases each). This receptor was identified in a female donor with breast cancer. Some clones in this sample may be carry-over from other donors' samples. CDR3 bases: TGTGCCCACAGCTTAGCAGGGACCGGCCAAAAGACCCAGTACTTC. Amino acids: CAHSLAGTGQKTQYF.